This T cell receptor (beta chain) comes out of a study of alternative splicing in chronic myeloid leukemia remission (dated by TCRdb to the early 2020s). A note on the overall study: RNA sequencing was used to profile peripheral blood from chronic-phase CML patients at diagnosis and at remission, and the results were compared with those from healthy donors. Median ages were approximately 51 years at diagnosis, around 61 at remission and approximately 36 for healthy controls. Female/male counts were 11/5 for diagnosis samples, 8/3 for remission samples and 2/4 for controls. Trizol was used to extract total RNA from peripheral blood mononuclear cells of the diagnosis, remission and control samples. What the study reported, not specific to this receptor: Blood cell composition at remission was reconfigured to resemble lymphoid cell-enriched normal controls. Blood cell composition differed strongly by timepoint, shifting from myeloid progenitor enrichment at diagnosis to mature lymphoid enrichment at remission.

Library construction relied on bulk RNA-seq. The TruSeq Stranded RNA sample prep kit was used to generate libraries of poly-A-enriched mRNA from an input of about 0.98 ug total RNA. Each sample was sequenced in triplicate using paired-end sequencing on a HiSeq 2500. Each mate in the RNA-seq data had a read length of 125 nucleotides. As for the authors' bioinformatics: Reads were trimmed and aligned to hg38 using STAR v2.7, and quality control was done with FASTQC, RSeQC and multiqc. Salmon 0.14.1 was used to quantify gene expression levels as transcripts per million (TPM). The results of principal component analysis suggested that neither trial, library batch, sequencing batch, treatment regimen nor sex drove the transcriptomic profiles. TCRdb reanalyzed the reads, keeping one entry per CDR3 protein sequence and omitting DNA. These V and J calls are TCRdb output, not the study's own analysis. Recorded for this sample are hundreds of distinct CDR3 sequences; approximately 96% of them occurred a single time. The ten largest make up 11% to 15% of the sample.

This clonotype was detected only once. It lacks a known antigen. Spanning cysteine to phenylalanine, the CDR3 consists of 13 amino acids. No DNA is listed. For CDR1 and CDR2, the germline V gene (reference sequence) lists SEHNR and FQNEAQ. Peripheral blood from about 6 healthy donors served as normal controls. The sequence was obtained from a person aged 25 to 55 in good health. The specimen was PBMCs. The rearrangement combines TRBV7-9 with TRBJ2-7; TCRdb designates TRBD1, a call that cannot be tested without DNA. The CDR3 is CASSYTGTYEQYF.